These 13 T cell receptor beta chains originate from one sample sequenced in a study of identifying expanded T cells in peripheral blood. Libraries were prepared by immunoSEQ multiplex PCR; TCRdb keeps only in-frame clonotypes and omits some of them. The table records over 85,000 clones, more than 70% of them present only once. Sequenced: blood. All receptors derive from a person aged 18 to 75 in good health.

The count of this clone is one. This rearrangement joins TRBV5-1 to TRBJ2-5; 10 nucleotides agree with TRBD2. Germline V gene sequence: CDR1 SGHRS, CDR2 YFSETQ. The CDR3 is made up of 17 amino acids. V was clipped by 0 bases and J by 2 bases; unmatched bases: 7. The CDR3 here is CASSLVLSGGGQETQYF. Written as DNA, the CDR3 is TGCGCCAGCAGCTTGGTCCTCAGCGGGGGGGGTCAAGAGACCCAGTACTTC.

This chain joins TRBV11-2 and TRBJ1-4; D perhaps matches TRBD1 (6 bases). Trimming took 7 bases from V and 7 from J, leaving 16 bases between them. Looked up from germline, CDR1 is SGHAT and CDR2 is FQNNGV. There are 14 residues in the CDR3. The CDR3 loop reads CASNLGGASEKLFF. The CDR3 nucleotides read TGTGCCAGCAACCTTGGGGGGGCGAGTGAAAAACTGTTTTTT. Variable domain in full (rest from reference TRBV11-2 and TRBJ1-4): EAGVAQSPRYKIIEKRQSVAFWCNPISGHATLYWYQQILGQGPKLLIQFQNNGVVDDSQLPKDRFSAERLKGVDSTLKIQPAKLEDSAVYLCASNLGGASEKLFFGSGTQLSVL.

The CDR3 nucleotides read TGTGCCAGTAGTACCGGGACTAGCGGCTCCTACGAGCAGTACTTC. This translates into CASSTGTSGSYEQYF. This chain connects TRBV19 to TRBJ2-7; TRBD2 agrees at 11 bases. The trim removed 4 bases at V and 0 bases at J, leaving 2 bases unmatched. Germline V gene lookup returns CDR1 LNHDA and CDR2 SQIVND (reference sequence). The CDR3 has 15 amino acids.

The CDR3 DNA reads TGTGCCAGTAGTGGGGTAGCGGGGATTGAAGAGACCCAGTACTTC. Encoded protein: CASSGVAGIEETQYF. The chain has TRBV19 and TRBJ2-5; TRBD2 agrees at 8 bases. The V gene's germline CDR1 is LNHDA and CDR2 SQIVND (reference sequence). V gave up 5 bases and J gave up 3 bases; unmatched junction bases: 8. The CDR3 totals 15 residues. The full variable domain, completed using reference TRBV19 and TRBJ2-5, is DGGITQSPKYLFRKEGQNVTLSCEQNLNHDAMYWYRQDPGQGLRLIYYSQIVNDFQKGDIAEGYSVSREKKESFPLTVTSAQKNPTAFYLCASSGVAGIEETQYFGPGTRLLVL.

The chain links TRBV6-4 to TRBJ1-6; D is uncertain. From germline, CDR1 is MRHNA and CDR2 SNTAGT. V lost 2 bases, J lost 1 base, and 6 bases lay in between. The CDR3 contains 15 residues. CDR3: CASSDQRSYNSPLHF. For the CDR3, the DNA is TGTGCCAGCAGTGACCAACGGTCCTATAATTCACCCCTCCACTTT.

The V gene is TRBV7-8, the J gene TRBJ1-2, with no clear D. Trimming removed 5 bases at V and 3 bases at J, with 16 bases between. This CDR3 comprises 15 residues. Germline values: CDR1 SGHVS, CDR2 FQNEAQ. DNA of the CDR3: TGTGCCAGCAGCCCGGCCCTTAGAGATTACTATGGCTACACCTTC. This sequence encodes CASSPALRDYYGYTF.

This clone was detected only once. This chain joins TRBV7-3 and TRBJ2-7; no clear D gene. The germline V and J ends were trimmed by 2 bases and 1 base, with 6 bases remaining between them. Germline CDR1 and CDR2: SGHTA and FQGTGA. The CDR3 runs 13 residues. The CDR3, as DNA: TGTGCCAGCAGCTTAGACATGTCCTACGAGCAGTACTTC. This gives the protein CASSLDMSYEQYF.

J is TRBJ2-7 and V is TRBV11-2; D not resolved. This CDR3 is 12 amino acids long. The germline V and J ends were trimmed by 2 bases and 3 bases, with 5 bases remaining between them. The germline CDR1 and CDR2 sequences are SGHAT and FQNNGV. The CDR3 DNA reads TGTGCCAGCAGCTTACGGTACTACGAGCAGTACTTC. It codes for CASSLRYYEQYF.

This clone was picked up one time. The CDR3 nucleotides are TGCGCCAGCAGCTTGGGGGGAGACTATGGCTACACCTTC. Encoded protein: CASSLGGDYGYTF. The V call is TRBV5-1, the J call TRBJ1-2; D gene uncertain. This CDR3 is 13 amino acids long. V lost 0 bases and J lost 3, with 6 bases in between. Germline assignment: CDR1 SGHRS and CDR2 YFSETQ. Looking up the rest from reference TRBV5-1 and TRBJ1-2 gives the full variable domain: KAGVTQTPRYLIKTRGQQVTLSCSPISGHRSVSWYQQTPGQGLQFLFEYFSETQRNKGNFPGRFSGRQFSNSRSEMNVSTLELGDSALYLCASSLGGDYGYTFGSGTRLTVV.

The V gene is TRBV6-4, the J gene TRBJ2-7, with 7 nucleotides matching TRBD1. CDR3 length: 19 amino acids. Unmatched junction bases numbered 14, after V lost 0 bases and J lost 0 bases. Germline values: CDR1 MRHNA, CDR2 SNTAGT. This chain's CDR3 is CASSDSPTDGGQSSYEQYF. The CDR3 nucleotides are TGTGCCAGCAGTGACTCGCCCACTGATGGGGGACAGAGCTCCTACGAGCAGTACTTC.

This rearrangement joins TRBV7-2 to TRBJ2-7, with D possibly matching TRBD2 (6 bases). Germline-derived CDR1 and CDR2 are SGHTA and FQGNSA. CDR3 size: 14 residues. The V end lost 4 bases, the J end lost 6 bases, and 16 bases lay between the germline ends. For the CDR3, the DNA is TGTGCCAGCAGCTCCCGGACTACCCACTCCGAGCAGTACTTC. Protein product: CASSSRTTHSEQYF.

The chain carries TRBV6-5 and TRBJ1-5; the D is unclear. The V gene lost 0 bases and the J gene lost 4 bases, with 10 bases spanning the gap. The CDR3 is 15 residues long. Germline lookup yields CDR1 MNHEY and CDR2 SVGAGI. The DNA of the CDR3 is TGTGCCAGCAGTTACTCGAATAACATAAATCAGCCCCAGCATTTT. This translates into CASSYSNNINQPQHF.

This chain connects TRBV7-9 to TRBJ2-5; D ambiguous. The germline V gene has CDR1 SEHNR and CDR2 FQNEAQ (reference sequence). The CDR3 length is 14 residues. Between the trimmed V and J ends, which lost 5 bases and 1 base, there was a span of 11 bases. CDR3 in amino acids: CASSGRAGQETQYF. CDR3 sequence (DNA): TGTGCCAGCAGCGGAAGGGCTGGCCAAGAGACCCAGTACTTC.